Listed below are T cell receptor beta chains from one sample, sequenced in a study of glioma-infiltrating T cells. TCRdb recomputed calls from the multiplex PCR reads with MiXCR, one row per CDR3 protein. The sample contains around 90,000 distinct CDR3 sequences, roughly 37% of which appear only once. Sequencing input: glioma tissue, nonneoplastic brain tissue, or PBMCs (not recorded which). These receptors were obtained from a human donor with low-grade glioma or glioblastoma, undergoing nonglioma brain surgery, or in good health (not recorded which). Each CDR3 is given with its conserved first and last residue. The D gene is left open where the match is weak. Clone size, where shown, is once, few, many, or a class for clones that have expanded.

14	TRBV20-1	TRBJ2-7	-	TRBD1	TGCAGTGCTAGGAAACAGGGGCCCTCCTACGAGCAGTACTTC	CSARKQGPSYEQYF
16	TRBV15	TRBJ2-5	-	TRBD1	TGTGCCACCAACACAAGACAGGGATTGTACCAAGAGACCCAGCACTTC	CATNTRQGLYQETQHF
17	TRBV5-5	TRBJ1-2	many	-	TGTGCCAGCAGCTTGGACGCAGGGGCCTCCAGATCGGGTGGCTACACCTTC	CASSLDAGASRSGGYTF
14	TRBV20-1	TRBJ1-1	many	-	TGCAGTGCTAGCCCGGGACGGATGAACACTGAAGCTTTCTTT	CSASPGRMNTEAFF
17	TRBV5-4	TRBJ1-5	-	-	TGTGCCAGCAGCCTTGAAAGGACTAGCGGGAGCACAGATACGCAGCATTTT	CASSLERTSGSTDTQHF
14	TRBV5-1	TRBJ1-2	many	-	TGCGCCAGCAGCAGGGCGGCAGCTAACTATGGCTACACCTTC	CASSRAAANYGYTF
14	TRBV5-4	TRBJ2-7	many	TRBD1	TGTGCCAGCAGCTCCGGGACAGAGTTCTACGAGCAGTACTTC	CASSSGTEFYEQYF
16	TRBV11-2	TRBJ2-1	few	-	TGTGCCAGCAGCTTAGATCTACTAGTTTCAAACAATGAGCAGTTCTTC	CASSLDLLVSNNEQFF
11	TRBV11-3	TRBJ1-3	many	-	TGTGCCAGCAGCGCGGGTGCAGCCATATATTTT	CASSAGAAIYF
13	TRBV27	TRBJ2-3	once	-	TGTGCCAGCAGTTTAACTAGCACAGGTACGCAGTATTTT	CASSLTSTGTQYF
14	TRBV28	TRBJ2-3	many	TRBD1	TGTGCCAGCAGTCCCGGGACAGGGGGAGATACGCAGTATTTT	CASSPGTGGDTQYF
14	TRBV28	TRBJ1-3	-	-	TGTGCCAGCAACCCGACAGCCTCTAGAAACACCATATATTTT	CASNPTASRNTIYF
12	TRBV28	TRBJ2-7	-	-	TGTGCCAGCAGTGCTTATCGGCTCGAGCAGTACTTC	CASSAYRLEQYF
14	TRBV19	TRBJ1-1	many	-	TGTGCCAGTAGCCTTACGGGCGCAGCCTCTGAAGCTTTCTTT	CASSLTGAASEAFF
14	TRBV6-6	TRBJ2-7	many	-	TGTGCCAGCAGTTACTCTGGGGGCCCTCAGGAGCAGTACTTC	CASSYSGGPQEQYF
15	TRBV18	TRBJ2-1	many	TRBD1	TGTGCCAGCTCACCAGAAACCGGGACAGAAAATGAGCAGTTCTTC	CASSPETGTENEQFF
16	TRBV6-6	TRBJ2-5	-	TRBD1	TGTGCCAGCAGTTACTCCCGGGACAGGGAAGGGGAGACCCAGTACTTC	CASSYSRDREGETQYF
15	TRBV29-1	TRBJ1-3	-	-	TGCAGCGTTGGCCTTCTGGCCGGATCTGGAAGCACCATATATTTT	CSVGLLAGSGSTIYF
14	TRBV27	TRBJ2-7	many	-	TGTGCCAGCAGTTTAAGGCAGAGGACCTACGAGCAGTACTTC	CASSLRQRTYEQYF
13	TRBV18	TRBJ1-1	-	-	TGTGCCAGCCCACAGGTCATGAACACTAAAGCTTTCTTT	CASPQVMNTKAFF
14	TRBV20-1	TRBJ2-6	-	-	TGCAGTGCTACGCAGGGGTCTGGGGCCAGCGTCCTGACTTTC	CSATQGSGASVLTF
15	TRBV25-1	TRBJ1-6	-	TRBD1	TGTGCCAGCAGTGCGACAGGGTCCGGGAATTCACCCCTCCACTTT	CASSATGSGNSPLHF
16	TRBV12-3/TRBV12-4	TRBJ2-3	many	TRBD2	TGTGCCAGCAGTTTCCGCCGGGACTACCACACAGATACGCAGTATTTT	CASSFRRDYHTDTQYF
13	TRBV29-1	TRBJ2-1	many	-	TGCAGCGTGGCCCCTGGGAGGCACAATGAGCAGTTCTTC	CSVAPGRHNEQFF
13	TRBV4-1	TRBJ2-5	-	-	TGTGCCAGCAGCCTGGCAGTTCAGGAGACCCAGTACTTC	CASSLAVQETQYF
13	TRBV5-4	TRBJ1-1	few	-	TGTGCCAGCAGCCTTGAAGCGGAGTTTGAAGCTTTCTTT	CASSLEAEFEAFF
14	TRBV11-3	TRBJ2-1	-	-	TGTGCCAGCAGCTCGGTACCCCCAGGCAATGAGCAGTTCTTC	CASSSVPPGNEQFF
16	TRBV25-1	TRBJ2-1	-	-	TGTGCCAGCAACCCGCAGGGAGAGGGAGGATACAATGAGCAGTTCTTC	CASNPQGEGGYNEQFF